Below are 5 T cell receptor beta chains sequenced from a single sample in a study of Ad26.COV2.S vaccination and SARS-CoV-2 variants. This table comes from immunoSEQ multiplex PCR, and its TCRdb copy is limited to in-frame clones, with some not included. Of some 190,000 clones listed, approximately 88% are singletons. The sequencing used peripheral blood, collected after recovery from COVID-19. These receptors originate from a human donor who had recovered from COVID-19.

CDR3 DNA sequence: TGTGCCAGCACCCCTTCTCGGGGAGATGGCTACACCTTC. Residues: CASTPSRGDGYTF. This chain joins TRBV4-2 and TRBJ1-2; no definite D call. Trimming cost V 7 bases and J 6 bases, with 15 bases left between them. CDR1 LGHNA and CDR2 YNFKEQ come from the germline V gene. This CDR3 is 13 amino acids long.

J is TRBJ2-7 and V is TRBV7-6; the match to TRBD1 covers 8 bases. The CDR3 consists of 15 residues. The ends lost 4 bases at V and 4 bases at J; junction bases unmatched: 9. Germline CDR1 is SGHVS and CDR2 is FNYEAQ. This CDR3 reads CASSSPPTGEYEQYF. The CDR3 bases are TGTGCCAGCAGCTCCCCCCCGACAGGGGAATACGAGCAGTACTTC.

A remark on this clone: Distinct nucleotide sequences in the sample also encode this CDR3. V is TRBV5-6 and J is TRBJ2-7; unclear D gene. Germline V gene sequence: CDR1 SGHDT, CDR2 YYEEEE. The V gene lost 3 bases and the J gene lost 3 bases, with 4 bases spanning the gap. The CDR3 extends over 11 amino acids. CDR3 coding DNA: TGTGCCAGCAGCTCGAACTACGAGCAGTACTTC. Translating gives CASSSNYEQYF.

With respect to this clone: This specimen includes other DNA sequences encoding the same CDR3. CDR3 coding DNA: TGTGCCAGCAGCGTTGCCGGGACTTCCTACAATGAGCAGTTCTTC. Translating gives CASSVAGTSYNEQFF. The chain recombines TRBV9 with TRBJ2-1; possibly TRBD2 for D (6 bases). Germline CDR1 SGDLS, CDR2 YYNGEE. There are 15 residues in the CDR3. V lost 2 bases to trimming and J lost 1 base, with 10 bases between them.

The V call is TRBV6-6, the J call TRBJ2-1, with D unclear. Germline loops: CDR1 MNHNY, CDR2 SVGAGI (reference sequence). This CDR3 is 11 amino acids long. V lost 5 bases, J lost 9 bases, and 8 bases lay in between. The CDR3 protein is CASSLSSEQFF. CDR3 nucleotides: TGTGCCAGCAGTCTCTCAAGTGAGCAGTTCTTC.